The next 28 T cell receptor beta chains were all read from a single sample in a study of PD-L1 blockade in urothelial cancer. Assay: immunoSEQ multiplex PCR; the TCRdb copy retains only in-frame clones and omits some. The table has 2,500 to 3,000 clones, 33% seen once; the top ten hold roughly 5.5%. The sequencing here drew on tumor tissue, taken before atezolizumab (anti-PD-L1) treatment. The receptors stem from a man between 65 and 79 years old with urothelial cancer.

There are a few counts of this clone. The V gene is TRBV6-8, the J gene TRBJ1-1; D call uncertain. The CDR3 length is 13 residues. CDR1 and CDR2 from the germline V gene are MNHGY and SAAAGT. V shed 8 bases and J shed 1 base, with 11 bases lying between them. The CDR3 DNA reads TGTGCCAGCCCTGACGGACCGAACACTGAAGCTTTCTTT. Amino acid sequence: CASPDGPNTEAFF.

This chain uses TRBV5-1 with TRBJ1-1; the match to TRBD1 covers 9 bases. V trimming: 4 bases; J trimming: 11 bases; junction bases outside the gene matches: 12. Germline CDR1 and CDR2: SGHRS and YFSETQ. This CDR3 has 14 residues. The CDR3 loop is CASSRREQGAVAFF. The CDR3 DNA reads TGCGCCAGCAGCCGACGAGAACAGGGGGCTGTGGCTTTCTTT.

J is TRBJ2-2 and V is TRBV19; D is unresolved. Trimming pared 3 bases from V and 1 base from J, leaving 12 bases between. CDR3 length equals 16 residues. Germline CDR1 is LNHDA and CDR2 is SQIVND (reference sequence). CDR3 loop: CASSIPLGRNTGELFF. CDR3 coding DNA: TGTGCCAGTAGTATCCCCCTAGGACGGAACACCGGGGAGCTGTTTTTT.

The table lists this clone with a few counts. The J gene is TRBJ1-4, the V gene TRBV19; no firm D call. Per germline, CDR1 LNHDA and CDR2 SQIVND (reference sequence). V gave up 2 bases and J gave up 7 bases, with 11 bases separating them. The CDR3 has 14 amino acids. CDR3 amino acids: CASSIRTDLEKLFF. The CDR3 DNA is TGTGCCAGTAGTATAAGGACGGACCTTGAAAAACTGTTTTTT.

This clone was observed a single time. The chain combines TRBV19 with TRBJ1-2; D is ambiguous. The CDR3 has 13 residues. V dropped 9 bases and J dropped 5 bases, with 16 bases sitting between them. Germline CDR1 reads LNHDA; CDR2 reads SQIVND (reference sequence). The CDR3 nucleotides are TGTGCCAGCAATCGACGTAACGAGTATGGCTACACCTTC. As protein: CASNRRNEYGYTF.

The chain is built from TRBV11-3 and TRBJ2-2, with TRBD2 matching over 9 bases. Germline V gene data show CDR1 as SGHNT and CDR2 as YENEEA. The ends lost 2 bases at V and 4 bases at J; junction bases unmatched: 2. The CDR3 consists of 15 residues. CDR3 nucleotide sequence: TGTGCCAGCAGCTTACTAGCGGGGAGCACCGGGGAGCTGTTTTTT. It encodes CASSLLAGSTGELFF. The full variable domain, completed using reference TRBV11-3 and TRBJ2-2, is EAGVVQSPRYKIIEKKQPVAFWCNPISGHNTLYWYLQNLGQGPELLIRYENEEAVDDSQLPKDRFSAERLKGVDSTLKIQPAELGDSAVYLCASSLLAGSTGELFFGEGSRLTVL.

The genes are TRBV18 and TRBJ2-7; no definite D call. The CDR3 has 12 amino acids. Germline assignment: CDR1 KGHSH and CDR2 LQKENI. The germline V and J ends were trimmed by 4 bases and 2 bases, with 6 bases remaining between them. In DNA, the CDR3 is TGTGCCAGCTCACATGGTACCTACGAGCAGTACTTC. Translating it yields CASSHGTYEQYF.

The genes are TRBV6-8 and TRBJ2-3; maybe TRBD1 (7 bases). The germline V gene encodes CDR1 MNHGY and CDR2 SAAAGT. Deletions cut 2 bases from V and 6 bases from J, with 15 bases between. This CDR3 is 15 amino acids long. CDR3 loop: CASSYVQGTADTQYF. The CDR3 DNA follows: TGTGCCAGCAGTTACGTACAGGGGACTGCGGATACGCAGTATTTT.

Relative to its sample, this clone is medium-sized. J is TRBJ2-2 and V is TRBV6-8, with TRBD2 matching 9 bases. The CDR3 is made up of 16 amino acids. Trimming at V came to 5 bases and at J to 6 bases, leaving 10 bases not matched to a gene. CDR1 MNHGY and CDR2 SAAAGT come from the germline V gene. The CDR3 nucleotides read TGTGCCAGCAGTAAACCTGGACTAGCGTTGGCCGGGGAGCTGTTTTTT. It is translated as CASSKPGLALAGELFF.

This CDR3 is CARVDRGYTGELFF. CDR3 nucleotides: TGTGCCCGCGTCGACAGGGGGTACACCGGGGAGCTGTTTTTT. J is TRBJ2-2 and V is TRBV30; 9 bases are shared with TRBD1. CDR3 length: 14 amino acids. With V trimmed by 8 bases and J by 3 bases, 7 bases remained unmatched. Germline V gene data show CDR1 as GTSNPN and CDR2 as SVGIG (reference sequence).

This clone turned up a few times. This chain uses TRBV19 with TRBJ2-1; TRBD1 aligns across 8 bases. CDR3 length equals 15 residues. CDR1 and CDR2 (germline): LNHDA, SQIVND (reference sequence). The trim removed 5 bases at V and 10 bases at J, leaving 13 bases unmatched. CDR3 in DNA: TGTGCCAGTAGTCCCCCCTGGACAGGGCGGTTGGAGCAGTTCTTC. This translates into CASSPPWTGRLEQFF.

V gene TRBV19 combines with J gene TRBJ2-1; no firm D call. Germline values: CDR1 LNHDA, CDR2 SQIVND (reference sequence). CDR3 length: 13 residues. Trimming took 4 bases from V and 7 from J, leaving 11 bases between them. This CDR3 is CASSKALVNEQFF. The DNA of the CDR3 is TGTGCCAGTAGTAAGGCTTTGGTTAATGAGCAGTTCTTC.

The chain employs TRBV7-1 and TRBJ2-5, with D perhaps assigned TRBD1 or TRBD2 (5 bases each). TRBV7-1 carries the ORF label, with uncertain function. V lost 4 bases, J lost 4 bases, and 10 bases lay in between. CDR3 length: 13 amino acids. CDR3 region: CASSLNGGETQYF. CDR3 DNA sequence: TGTGCCAGCAGCTTAAATGGGGGAGAGACCCAGTACTTC.

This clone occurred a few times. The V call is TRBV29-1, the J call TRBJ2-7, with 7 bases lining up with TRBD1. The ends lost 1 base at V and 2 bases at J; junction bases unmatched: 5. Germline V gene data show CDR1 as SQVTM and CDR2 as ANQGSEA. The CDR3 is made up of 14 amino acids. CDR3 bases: TGCAGCGTTGAAGCGGCAGGGGGTACCTACGAGCAGTACTTC. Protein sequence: CSVEAAGGTYEQYF.

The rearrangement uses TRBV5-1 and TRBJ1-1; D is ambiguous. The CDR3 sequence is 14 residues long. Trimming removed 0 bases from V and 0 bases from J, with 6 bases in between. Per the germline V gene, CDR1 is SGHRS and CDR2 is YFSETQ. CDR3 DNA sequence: TGCGCCAGCAGCTTGGGTCGGGTGAACACTGAAGCTTTCTTT. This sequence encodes CASSLGRVNTEAFF.

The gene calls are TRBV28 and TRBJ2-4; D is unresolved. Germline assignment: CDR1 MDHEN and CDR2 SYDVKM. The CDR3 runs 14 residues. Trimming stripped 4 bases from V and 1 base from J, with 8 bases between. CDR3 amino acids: CASSSDFAKNIQYF. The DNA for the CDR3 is TGTGCCAGCAGTTCCGACTTTGCCAAAAACATTCAGTACTTC.

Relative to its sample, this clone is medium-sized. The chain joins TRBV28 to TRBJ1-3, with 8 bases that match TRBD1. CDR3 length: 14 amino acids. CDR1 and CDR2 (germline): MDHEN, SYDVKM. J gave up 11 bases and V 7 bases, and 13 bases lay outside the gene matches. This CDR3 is CASTRDRGRGAIYF. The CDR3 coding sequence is TGTGCCAGCACCCGAGACAGGGGACGAGGGGCCATATATTTT.

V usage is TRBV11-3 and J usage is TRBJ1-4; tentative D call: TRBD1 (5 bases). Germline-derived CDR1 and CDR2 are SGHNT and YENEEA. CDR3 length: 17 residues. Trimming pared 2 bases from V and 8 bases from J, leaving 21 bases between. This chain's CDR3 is CASSLTYVGGADEKLFF. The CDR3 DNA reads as TGTGCCAGCAGCTTAACGTATGTCGGAGGGGCGGACGAAAAACTGTTTTTT.

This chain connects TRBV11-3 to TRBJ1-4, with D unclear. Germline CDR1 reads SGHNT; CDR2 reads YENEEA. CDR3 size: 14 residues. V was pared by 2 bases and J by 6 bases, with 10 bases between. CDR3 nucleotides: TGTGCCAGCAGCTTACTCGGGAGAGATGAAAAACTGTTTTTT. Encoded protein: CASSLLGRDEKLFF.

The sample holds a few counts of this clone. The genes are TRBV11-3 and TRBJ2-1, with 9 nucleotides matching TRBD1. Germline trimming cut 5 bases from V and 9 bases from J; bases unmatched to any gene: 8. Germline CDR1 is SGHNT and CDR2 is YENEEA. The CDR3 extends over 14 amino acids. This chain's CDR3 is CASSTELTGGEQFF. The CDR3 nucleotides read TGTGCCAGCAGCACCGAGTTGACAGGGGGTGAGCAGTTCTTC. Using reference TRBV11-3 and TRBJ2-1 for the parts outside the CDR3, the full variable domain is EAGVVQSPRYKIIEKKQPVAFWCNPISGHNTLYWYLQNLGQGPELLIRYENEEAVDDSQLPKDRFSAERLKGVDSTLKIQPAELGDSAVYLCASSTELTGGEQFFGPGTRLTVL.

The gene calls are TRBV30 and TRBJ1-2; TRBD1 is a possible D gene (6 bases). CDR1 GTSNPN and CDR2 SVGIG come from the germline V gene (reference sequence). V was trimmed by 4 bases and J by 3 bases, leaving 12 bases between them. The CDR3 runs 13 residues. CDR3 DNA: TGTGCCTGGACCGGGGGCCCCCACTATGGCTACACCTTC. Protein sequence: CAWTGGPHYGYTF.

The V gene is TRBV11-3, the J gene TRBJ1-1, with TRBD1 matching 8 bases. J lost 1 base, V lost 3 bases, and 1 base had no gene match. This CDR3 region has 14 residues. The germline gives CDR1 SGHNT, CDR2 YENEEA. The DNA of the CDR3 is TGTGCCAGCAGCTTCGACAGGGGGAACACTGAAGCTTTCTTT. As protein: CASSFDRGNTEAFF.

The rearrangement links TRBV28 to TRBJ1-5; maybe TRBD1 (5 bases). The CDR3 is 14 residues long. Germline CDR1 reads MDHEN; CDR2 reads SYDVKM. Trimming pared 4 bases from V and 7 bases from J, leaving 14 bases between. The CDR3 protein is CASSSPTDGQPQHF. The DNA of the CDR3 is TGTGCCAGCAGTTCCCCGACAGATGGACAGCCCCAGCATTTT. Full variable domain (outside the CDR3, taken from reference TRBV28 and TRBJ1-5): DVKVTQSSRYLVKRTGEKVFLECVQDMDHENMFWYRQDPGLGLRLIYFSYDVKMKEKGDIPEGYSVSREKKERFSLILESASTNQTSMYLCASSSPTDGQPQHFGDGTRLSIL.

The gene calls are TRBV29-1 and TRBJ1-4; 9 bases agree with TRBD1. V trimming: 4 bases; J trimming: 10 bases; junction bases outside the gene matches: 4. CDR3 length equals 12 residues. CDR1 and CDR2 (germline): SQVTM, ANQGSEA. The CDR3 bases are TGCAGCGTTGCGGGACAGGGTCGAAAACTGTTTTTT. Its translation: CSVAGQGRKLFF.

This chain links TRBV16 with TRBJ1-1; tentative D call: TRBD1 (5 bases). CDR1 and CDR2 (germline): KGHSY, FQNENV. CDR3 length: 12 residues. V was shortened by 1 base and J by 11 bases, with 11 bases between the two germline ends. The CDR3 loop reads CASSQFGGDAFF. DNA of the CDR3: TGTGCCAGCAGCCAATTCGGAGGGGACGCTTTCTTT.

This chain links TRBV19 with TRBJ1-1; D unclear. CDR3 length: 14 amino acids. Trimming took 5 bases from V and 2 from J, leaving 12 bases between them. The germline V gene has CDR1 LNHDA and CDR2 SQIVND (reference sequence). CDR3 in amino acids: CASSFGRANTEAFF. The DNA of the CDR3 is TGTGCCAGTAGTTTCGGGCGGGCTAACACTGAAGCTTTCTTT.

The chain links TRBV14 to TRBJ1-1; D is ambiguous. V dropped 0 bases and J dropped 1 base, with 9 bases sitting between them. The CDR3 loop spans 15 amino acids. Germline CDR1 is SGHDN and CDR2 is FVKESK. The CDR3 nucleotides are TGTGCCAGCAGCCAAGATATTTGGCCGAACACTGAAGCTTTCTTT. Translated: CASSQDIWPNTEAFF.

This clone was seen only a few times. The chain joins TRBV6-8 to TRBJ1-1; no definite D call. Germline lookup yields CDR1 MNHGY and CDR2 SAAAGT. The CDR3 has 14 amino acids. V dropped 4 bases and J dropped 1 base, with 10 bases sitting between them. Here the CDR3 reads CASSLNRWNTEAFF. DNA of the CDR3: TGTGCCAGCAGTTTAAACCGATGGAACACTGAAGCTTTCTTT.